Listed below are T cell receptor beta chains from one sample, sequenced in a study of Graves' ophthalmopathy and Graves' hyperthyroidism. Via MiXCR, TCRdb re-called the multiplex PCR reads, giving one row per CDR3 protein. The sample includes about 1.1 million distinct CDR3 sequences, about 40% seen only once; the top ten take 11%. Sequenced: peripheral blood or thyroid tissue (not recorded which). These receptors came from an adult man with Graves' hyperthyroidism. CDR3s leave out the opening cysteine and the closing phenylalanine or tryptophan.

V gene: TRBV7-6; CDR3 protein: ASGGGREKLF
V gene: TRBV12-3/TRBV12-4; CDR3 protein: ASSLELGQRNYGYT
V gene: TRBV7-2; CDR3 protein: ASSLTGLRNQPQH
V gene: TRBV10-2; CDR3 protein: VSSYLTGELF
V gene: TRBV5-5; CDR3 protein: ASSWGTGLEQY
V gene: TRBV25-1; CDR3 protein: ASSVLARGQNTEAF
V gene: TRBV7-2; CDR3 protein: ASSPLGQAIETQY
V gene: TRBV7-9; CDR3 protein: ASNLDQGSGTQY
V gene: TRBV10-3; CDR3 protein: AISEVKEKLF
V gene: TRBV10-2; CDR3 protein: ATQEETQY
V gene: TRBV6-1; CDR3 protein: ATLPGQANTEAF
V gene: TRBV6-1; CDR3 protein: ASSEARQGYYGYT
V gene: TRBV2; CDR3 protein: ASSPRGGGGPNSYEQY
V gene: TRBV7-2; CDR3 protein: ASSFSGLAGGPFISEQY
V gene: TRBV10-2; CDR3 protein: ASGGGIPNSPLH